This T cell receptor beta chain originates from a study of blood T cell repertoires in COVID-19. Across the whole study: Whether acute or convalescent, the COVID-19 samples came from the United States, Italy and Spain.

Participant ages covered about 18 to 100 years across about 22 US areas. The recovered donors of Cohort 3 showed two negative PCRs, clearance, or symptom resolution. Under the authors' procedure: Quantification of nucleated cells was approximated via reference gene primer amplification. Profiling relied on immunoSEQ multiplex PCR, and the TCRdb table lists in-frame clones only, not all of them. The V and J calls and the clone size are those of that table, but D and trimming were determined from the DNA. The sample has 390,000 or so clones, about four fifths seen once. V lost 6 bases and J lost 8; bases outside the gene matches: 7. The length of the CDR3 is 14 residues. Per germline, CDR1 LNHDA and CDR2 SQIVND (reference sequence).

Sequencing was performed on PBMCs or T cells enriched from blood (not recorded which). The sequence derives from a woman aged 50 to 65 who had recovered from COVID-19. The rearrangement links TRBV19 to TRBJ1-6; 7 nucleotides line up with TRBD1. In DNA, the CDR3 is TGTGCCAGTAGCAGACAGGGTATGGATTCACCCCTCCACTTT. This encodes CASSRQGMDSPLHF.